Shown below are 23 T cell receptor beta chains from a single sample sequenced in a study of blood T cell repertoires in COVID-19 (dated by TCRdb to about 2020). Library preparation was by the immunoSEQ multiplex PCR assay. Imported from immuneACCESS, the table was reduced by TCRdb to in-frame sequences with V and J called. These copies leave out some clones; in studies compared against another copy, an unresolved V gene accounts for under half, and the cause of the remainder is not known. The sample table records 150,000 to 200,000 clones; around nine tenths of these occur just once. The biggest ten clones account for roughly 0.9% of the sample. Specimen: peripheral blood. The origin of the receptors is a woman younger than 35 who had recovered from COVID-19.

This chain links TRBV27 with TRBJ2-7; D perhaps matches TRBD2 (7 bases). This CDR3 is 19 amino acids long. CDR1 is MNHEY, CDR2 SMNVEV, per germline (reference sequence). V was clipped by 7 bases and J by 3 bases, with 31 bases between them. CDR3 sequence (DNA): TGTGCCAGCAAACCGTGGGACACCAGAAACCGGGACTACCTCTACGAGCAGTACGTC. Amino acid sequence: CASKPWDTRNRDYLYEQYV.

The chain has TRBV5-4 and TRBJ1-1; D remains unclear. Germline CDR1 reads SGHNT; CDR2 reads YYREEE (reference sequence). Trimming pared 3 bases from V and 0 bases from J, leaving 18 bases between. There are 17 residues in the CDR3. The CDR3 protein is CASSSLERRAMNTEAFF. The DNA of the CDR3 is TGTGCCAGCAGCTCCCTGGAGAGGAGGGCCATGAACACTGAAGCTTTCTTT.

There are a few counts of this clone. The chain couples TRBV4-1 to TRBJ1-1; 7 bases align to TRBD1. CDR1 MGHRA and CDR2 YSYEKL come from the germline V gene. The V segment lost 1 base and the J segment 6 bases; nucleotides outside the gene matches: 11. CDR3 size: 16 residues. The CDR3 sequence: CASSQGQGKGFSEAFF. The CDR3 DNA follows: TGCGCCAGCAGCCAAGGACAGGGAAAGGGCTTTTCTGAAGCTTTCTTT.

The chain employs TRBV5-1 and TRBJ2-2; 11 bases are shared with TRBD1. V shed 4 bases, J shed 13 bases, and the junction held 3 bases outside the gene matches. The CDR3 has 12 residues. In germline, CDR1 is SGHRS, CDR2 YFSETQ. CDR3 in amino acids: CASSRTGGGLFF. The CDR3 DNA reads as TGCGCCAGCAGCAGGACAGGGGGCGGGCTGTTTTTT.

This chain uses TRBV5-4 with TRBJ1-5, with TRBD1 matching over 7 bases. V dropped 4 bases and J dropped 5; count of bases not matched to a gene: 12. This CDR3 contains 16 residues. Looked up from germline, CDR1 is SGHNT and CDR2 is YYREEE (reference sequence). This chain's CDR3 is CASSRTGRKSDQPQHF. In DNA, the CDR3 is TGTGCCAGCAGCCGGACAGGAAGGAAGTCGGATCAGCCCCAGCATTTT.

The gene calls are TRBV9 and TRBJ2-1; a possible D gene is TRBD1 (5 bases). V was shortened by 7 bases and J by 0 bases, with 23 bases between the two germline ends. Per germline, CDR1 SGDLS and CDR2 YYNGEE. CDR3 length: 18 residues. Written as DNA, the CDR3 is TGTGCCAGCGGGGCCAGTGACAGCCTGTCGAGCTCCTACAATGAGCAGTTCTTC. Its translation is CASGASDSLSSSYNEQFF. The variable domain in full, completed from reference TRBV9 and TRBJ2-1, reads DSGVTQTPKHLITATGQRVTLRCSPRSGDLSVYWYQQSLDQGLQFLIQYYNGEERAKGNILERFSAQQFPDLHSELNLSSLELGDSALYFCASGASDSLSSSYNEQFFGPGTRLTVL.

This chain uses TRBV24-1 with TRBJ2-2; TRBD2 might be the D (5 bases). The CDR3 covers 12 residues. Germline V CDR1 and CDR2: KGHDR, SFDVKD. Trimming took off 7 bases at V and 3 bases at J, with 5 bases between the two ends. Written as DNA, the CDR3 is TGTGCCACCAGGAGGGACACCGGGGAGCTGTTTTTT. Amino acids: CATRRDTGELFF.

Concerning this clone: The junction and the germline gene differ at one end; a read error may be behind it. The chain employs TRBV2 and TRBJ2-7; perhaps TRBD2 as D (5 bases). The CDR3 contains 14 residues. Germline loops: CDR1 SNHLY, CDR2 FYNNEI. Written as DNA, the CDR3 is TGTGCCAGCAGTGAAATGGCTAGCTCCAACGAGCAGTACTTC. Amino acid sequence: CASSEMASSNEQYF.

This clone was found once. The V gene is TRBV4-1, the J gene TRBJ2-5; TRBD1 agrees at 7 bases. The CDR3 has 15 amino acids. V shed 3 bases and J 4 bases; nucleotides not matched to a gene: 8. The V gene's germline CDR1 is MGHRA and CDR2 YSYEKL. The CDR3 sequence: CASSQQTGDGETQYF. In DNA form, the CDR3 reads TGCGCCAGCAGCCAGCAAACAGGGGACGGAGAGACCCAGTACTTC.

The gene calls are TRBV20-1 and TRBJ2-5; no definite D call. The CDR3 contains 11 residues. Trimming took off 2 bases at V and 1 base at J, with 2 bases between the two ends. Germline CDR1 DFQATT, CDR2 SNEGSKA (reference sequence). DNA of the CDR3: TGCAGTGCTAGACGCCAAGAGACCCAGTACTTC. It specifies CSARRQETQYF.

Here the CDR3 reads CASSQDFKNTEAFF. For the CDR3, the DNA is TGTGCCAGCAGCCAAGACTTTAAAAACACTGAAGCTTTCTTT. The chain combines TRBV14 with TRBJ1-1, with D unresolved. Trimming cost V 0 bases and J 2 bases, with 7 bases left between them. There are 14 residues in the CDR3. Germline assignment: CDR1 SGHDN and CDR2 FVKESK.

The genes are TRBV12-2 and TRBJ1-6. TRBV12-2 is a pseudogene segment. The CDR3 contains 15 residues. The DNA of the CDR3 is TGTGCAACCAGAGGGCCTAGAATATTTGGCGCACCCCTCCACTTT. The encoded protein is CATRGPRIFGAPLHF.

The genes are TRBV7-9 and TRBJ1-2; D is perhaps TRBD1 (6 bases). The V gene's germline CDR1 is SEHNR and CDR2 FQNEAQ (reference sequence). The CDR3 is made up of 15 amino acids. With 0 bases removed from V and 6 bases from J, the gap between germline ends came to 14 bases. The CDR3 DNA sequence: TGTGCCAGCAGCTTAGCTTACAGGGTAGGGGATGGCTACACCTTC. Translation: CASSLAYRVGDGYTF.

The J gene is TRBJ1-5, the V gene TRBV4-1, with D possibly being TRBD1 (5 bases). CDR1 is MGHRA, CDR2 YSYEKL, per germline. V lost 0 bases, J lost 7 bases, and 10 bases lay in between. The CDR3 extends over 14 amino acids. The CDR3 reads CASSQDWGDQPQHF. The CDR3 DNA is TGCGCCAGCAGCCAAGATTGGGGGGACCAGCCCCAGCATTTT.

This chain joins TRBV5-1 and TRBJ1-6; D gene ambiguous. There are 15 residues in the CDR3. Germline V gene lookup returns CDR1 SGHRS and CDR2 YFSETQ. Trimming left V 1 base short and J 9 bases short, with 14 bases between. Here the CDR3 reads CASSLSPSLSSPLHF. The CDR3 DNA is TGCGCCAGCAGCTTGTCGCCCAGTCTGTCTTCACCCCTCCACTTT.

The chain couples TRBV9 to TRBJ1-5; D is undetermined. The germline CDR1 and CDR2 sequences are SGDLS and YYNGEE. This CDR3 is 13 amino acids long. The V gene lost 3 bases and the J gene lost 0 bases, with 4 bases spanning the gap. CDR3 nucleotide sequence: TGTGCCAGCAGCGGGGCTAGCAATCAGCCCCAGCATTTT. Its protein is CASSGASNQPQHF.

The sample holds one count of this clone. CDR3 sequence reads: CASSLGLAGADYNEQFF. The CDR3 nucleotides read TGTGCCAGCAGCCTGGGACTAGCGGGAGCAGATTACAATGAGCAGTTCTTC. V is TRBV28 and J is TRBJ2-1; the match to TRBD2 covers 14 bases. V gave up 6 bases and J gave up 4 bases; unmatched junction bases: 8. CDR3 length equals 17 residues. Germline CDR1 is MDHEN and CDR2 is SYDVKM.

The rearrangement links TRBV18 to TRBJ1-4, with 9 bases matching TRBD1. CDR3 size: 15 residues. Germline values: CDR1 KGHSH, CDR2 LQKENI. V shed 1 base and J 8 bases; nucleotides not matched to a gene: 5. The CDR3 coding sequence is TGTGCCAGCTCACCACGCGACAGGGGGGGCGAAAAACTGTTTTTT. Encoded protein: CASSPRDRGGEKLFF.

The chain couples TRBV4-1 to TRBJ2-1, with a tentative D call TRBD1 (6 bases). The CDR3 loop spans 17 amino acids. Trimming left V 1 base short and J 6 bases short, with 19 bases between. Germline V gene data show CDR1 as MGHRA and CDR2 as YSYEKL. CDR3 sequence: CASSQAVWDTVTNEQFF. In DNA form, the CDR3 reads TGCGCCAGCAGCCAAGCAGTTTGGGACACGGTGACCAATGAGCAGTTCTTC.

This CDR3 is CASSYLGGMGEQYV. The CDR3 DNA reads as TGTGCCAGCAGTTACCTAGGGGGAATGGGCGAGCAGTACGTC. The chain uses TRBV6-2 or TRBV6-3 and TRBJ2-7; D is possibly TRBD1 (6 bases). In germline, CDR1 is MNHEY, CDR2 SVGEGT. Deletions cut 2 bases from V and 6 bases from J, with 14 bases between. The CDR3 sequence is 14 residues long.

The rearrangement uses TRBV5-1 and TRBJ2-2, with 9 bases fitting TRBD1. This CDR3 region has 16 residues. The V gene end was trimmed by 3 bases and the J gene end by 8 bases; junction bases not matched to a gene: 11. CDR1 is SGHRS and CDR2 is YFSETQ in the germline V gene. The chain's CDR3 is CASSYSTGGALGELFF. CDR3 nucleotides: TGCGCCAGCAGCTATAGTACAGGGGGCGCACTGGGGGAGCTGTTTTTT.

The genes are TRBV6-5 and TRBJ1-4, with TRBD1 matching over 10 bases. The V and J ends lost 2 bases and 7 bases, in that order; junction bases with no gene match: 7. Germline CDR1 reads MNHEY; CDR2 reads SVGAGI. The CDR3 is made up of 16 amino acids. This chain's CDR3 is CASSYTPGQGSEKLFF. The DNA for the CDR3 is TGTGCCAGCAGTTACACCCCGGGACAGGGGTCTGAAAAACTGTTTTTT.

The rearrangement joins TRBV7-2 to TRBJ1-5, with D possibly being TRBD1 (5 bases). V lost 0 bases, J lost 1 base, and 7 bases lay in between. Germline CDR1 SGHTA, CDR2 FQGNSA. This CDR3 has 15 residues. The CDR3 sequence is CASSLAAGSNQPQHF. DNA of the CDR3: TGTGCCAGCAGCTTAGCGGCAGGGAGCAATCAGCCCCAGCATTTT.